Sequencing of this T cell receptor beta chain was carried out in a study of T cells in Graves' hyperthyroidism and ophthalmopathy. TCR beta CDR3 region amplification was performed from RNA transcripts. First-round RT-PCR with HTBI primers amplified the TCR CDR3 region. One entry per CDR3 protein results from TCRdb running MiXCR on the multiplex PCR reads. The data show approximately 500,000 distinct CDR3 sequences, around 46% seen once. Sequenced sample: peripheral blood or thyroid tissue (not recorded which). This receptor was identified in a woman between 18 and 30 years old with Graves' hyperthyroidism.

The CDR3 reads CATGLAGGSSYEQYF. Written as DNA, the CDR3 is TGTGCCACGGGACTAGCGGGAGGAAGCTCCTACGAGCAGTACTTC. The chain is built from TRBV3-1 and TRBJ2-7, with TRBD2 matching over 15 bases. The germline gives CDR1 LGHDT, CDR2 YNNKEL (reference sequence). This CDR3 comprises 15 residues. V lost 10 bases, J lost 0 bases, and 4 bases stayed unmatched.